The 7 T cell receptor beta chains listed next were all sequenced from one sample in a study of CD8 T cells in ankylosing spondylitis. Study-wide points: It appeared that ankylosing spondylitis blood was characterized by a TCR beta motif of roughly 8 highly homologous variants.

TCRdb redid the calling of the 5' RACE reads with MiXCR, one entry per CDR3 protein. The sample includes around 770,000 distinct CDR3 sequences, 12% of them seen just once. Their specific antigens are unknown. Sequenced sample: blood, either unsorted or a sorted T cell fraction (not recorded which). The receptor source for this set is a male donor with ankylosing spondylitis.

The chain is built from TRBV20-1 and TRBJ2-7; 8 nucleotides align to TRBD1. J lost 3 bases, V lost 1 base, and 2 bases had no gene match. Germline CDR1 DFQATT, CDR2 SNEGSKA (reference sequence). The CDR3 totals 13 residues. Here the CDR3 reads CSARGTGNYEQYF. DNA of the CDR3: TGCAGTGCTAGAGGGACAGGGAACTACGAGCAGTACTTC.

The gene calls are TRBV6-5 and TRBJ2-1, with D possibly being TRBD2 (7 bases). Trimming took 0 bases from V and 6 from J, leaving 15 bases between them. Germline V gene data show CDR1 as MNHEY and CDR2 as SVGAGI. The length of the CDR3 is 16 residues. The CDR3 nucleotides read TGTGCCAGCAGTTACTCGAATCGGGGGGCGGTCAATGAGCAGTTCTTC. Encoded protein: CASSYSNRGAVNEQFF.

This clonotype was found a few times. The rearrangement uses TRBV18 and TRBJ1-1, with TRBD1 as a possible D gene (5 bases). Per germline, CDR1 KGHSH and CDR2 LQKENI. Trimming removed 3 bases from V and 7 bases from J, with 12 bases in between. The CDR3 is 13 residues long. This CDR3 is CASSPDRQNEAFF. Written as DNA, the CDR3 is TGTGCCAGCTCACCGGATCGACAGAATGAAGCTTTCTTT.

There are many counts of this clonotype. The gene calls are TRBV5-1 and TRBJ2-3; 8 bases fit TRBD1. The CDR3 is 15 amino acids. J gave up 4 bases and V 3 bases, and 7 bases lay outside the gene matches. Per germline, CDR1 SGHRS and CDR2 YFSETQ. This chain's CDR3 is CASSYGGQGADTQYF. The CDR3 DNA reads TGCGCCAGCAGCTACGGTGGACAGGGTGCAGATACGCAGTATTTT.

This clonotype was seen at least ten times. V gene TRBV20-1 combines with J gene TRBJ2-5; no reliable D call. Per germline, CDR1 DFQATT and CDR2 SNEGSKA (reference sequence). V was shortened by 6 bases and J by 5 bases, with 7 bases between the two germline ends. The CDR3 spans 10 residues. CDR3 nucleotides: TGCAGTGCGGTGGGGGAGACCCAGTACTTC. Its translation is CSAVGETQYF.

This clonotype was observed at least ten times. V gene TRBV6-5 combines with J gene TRBJ1-2, with TRBD1 as a possible D gene (5 bases). Trimming shortened V by 4 bases and J by 8 bases, and 20 bases separated the two germline ends. The CDR3 contains 15 residues. Germline V gene sequence: CDR1 MNHEY, CDR2 SVGAGI. The CDR3 is CASSSAHIRVGGYTF. CDR3 sequence (DNA): TGTGCCAGCAGTTCGGCCCATATCAGGGTGGGAGGCTACACCTTC.

This clonotype was picked up many times. The rearrangement links TRBV28 to TRBJ2-3, with unresolved D. The CDR3 has 12 residues. V lost 7 bases, J lost 0 bases, and 5 bases lay in between. CDR1 and CDR2 (germline): MDHEN, SYDVKM. In nucleotides, the CDR3 is TGTGCCAGCACCGTTAGCACAGATACGCAGTATTTT. Translation: CASTVSTDTQYF.